This TCR beta chain is from a study of T cells in Graves' hyperthyroidism and ophthalmopathy. Study observations and caveats: A 13 V-J model separated ophthalmopathy from stable hyperthyroidism.

Patients showing uncontrolled infection, other autoimmune disease, pregnancy or lactation were ineligible. Clinical symptoms, serum thyroxine, TRAb, thyroid ultrasound and orbital computed tomography established diagnosis. Template material for amplifying TCR beta CDR3 regions consisted of RNA transcripts. With the HTBI primer set, the TCR CDR3 went through a first round of RT-PCR. TCRdb redid the calling of the multiplex PCR reads with MiXCR, one entry per CDR3 protein. The table lists over 200,000 distinct CDR3 sequences, about a sixth of them singletons, with around two fifths in the top ten. The CDR3 covers 16 residues. Per germline, CDR1 SGHRS and CDR2 YFSETQ. V lost 3 bases and J 4 bases, leaving 19 bases between the germline ends. In the case of this clonotype: What it binds is unknown.

The chain links TRBV5-1 to TRBJ1-2; D perhaps matches TRBD1 (5 bases). Sequencing was performed on blood. This TCR derives from a middle-aged man with Graves' hyperthyroidism. Written as DNA, the CDR3 is TGCGCCAGCAGCTCCCCGGCCCGGGGCAGGTTCTATGGCTACACCTTC. Translation: CASSSPARGRFYGYTF.